Following are 17 T cell receptor beta chains from one sample sequenced in a study of beta chain features in type 1 diabetes. What was sequenced were expressed TCRB transcripts, since all of the isolated RNA had been reverse transcribed. Generated by immunoSEQ multiplex PCR, the TCRdb table keeps only in-frame clones and is missing some. The top ten clones hold more than 0.055% of a sample with 450,000 to 600,000 clones, approximately 31% of them seen once. The specimen sequenced was naive CD4+ T cells from blood. The receptors shown here come from a young man in good health.

The chain employs TRBV29-1 and TRBJ2-2; D is undetermined. Trimming took off 3 bases at V and 4 bases at J, with 9 bases between the two ends. The germline CDR1 and CDR2 sequences are SQVTM and ANQGSEA. This CDR3 has 13 amino acids. Here the CDR3 DNA reads TGCAGCGTTGACCCACAGAGCACCGGGGAGCTGTTTTTT. Translating gives CSVDPQSTGELFF.

The rearrangement uses TRBV7-2 and TRBJ2-3, with 9 bases identical to TRBD2. V trimming: 4 bases; J trimming: 5 bases; junction bases outside the gene matches: 10. The CDR3 covers 16 residues. CDR1 is SGHTA and CDR2 is FQGNSA in the germline V gene. In nucleotides, the CDR3 is TGTGCCAGCAGCTCCCATAGCGGGAGCGGTGTAGATACGCAGTATTTT. The encoded protein is CASSSHSGSGVDTQYF.

J is TRBJ1-1 and V is TRBV30; 8 bases are a match to TRBD1. CDR1 GTSNPN and CDR2 SVGIG come from the germline V gene (reference sequence). This CDR3 spans 16 amino acids. The junction had 15 bases not matched to a gene; V was cut back by 3 bases and J by 6 bases. The CDR3 nucleotides read TGTGCCTGGAGGGGAGGGACAGGCTCTACTGGCGCTGAAGCTTTCTTT. Protein sequence: CAWRGGTGSTGAEAFF.

In DNA, the CDR3 is TGCGCCAGCAGTCTCCGGGACAGCCTTAACTCTGGGGCCAACGTCCTGACTTTC. This translates into CASSLRDSLNSGANVLTF. This chain uses TRBV5-1 with TRBJ2-6; 7 positions match TRBD1. Unmatched junction bases numbered 11, after V lost 5 bases and J lost 0 bases. CDR1 SGHRS and CDR2 YFSETQ come from the germline V gene. The CDR3 runs to 18 residues.

This chain connects TRBV27 to TRBJ2-7; the D is unclear. The CDR3 loop spans 15 amino acids. Germline CDR1 reads MNHEY; CDR2 reads SMNVEV (reference sequence). Trimming took 1 base from V and 3 from J, leaving 13 bases between them. The CDR3, as DNA: TGTGCCAGCAGTTTATTTTATCTAGGGAACTACGAGCAGTACTTC. As protein: CASSLFYLGNYEQYF.

This clone has just a few counts. The chain links TRBV6-1 to TRBJ2-5; D gene ambiguous. V dropped 3 bases and J dropped 2 bases, with 13 bases sitting between them. CDR1 and CDR2 (germline): MNHNS, SASEGT. The CDR3 is 15 residues long. The CDR3 DNA reads as TGTGCCAGCAGTGAGCTCTGGCAGGCTCAAGAGACCCAGTACTTC. It yields the protein CASSELWQAQETQYF.

V gene TRBV15 combines with J gene TRBJ2-3, with D possibly matching TRBD2 (5 bases). Germline loops: CDR1 LNHNV, CDR2 YYDKDF (reference sequence). CDR3 length: 15 amino acids. The V and J ends lost 3 bases and 0 bases respectively, with 10 bases between them. The chain's CDR3 is CATSRDSRSTDTQYF. CDR3 nucleotide sequence: TGTGCCACCAGCAGGGACTCTAGGAGCACAGATACGCAGTATTTT.

The J gene is TRBJ2-7, the V gene TRBV29-1; possible D gene TRBD1, 7 bases. Deletions cut 0 bases from V and 6 bases from J, with 15 bases between. CDR3 length equals 14 residues. CDR1 is SQVTM and CDR2 is ANQGSEA in the germline V gene. As DNA, the CDR3 is TGCAGCGTTGAAGATTGGCAGGGGGGTCTCGAGCAGTACTTC. Residues: CSVEDWQGGLEQYF.

The chain couples TRBV5-1 to TRBJ2-7; 7 bases agree with TRBD1. The CDR3 has 16 amino acids. CDR1 and CDR2 from the germline V gene are SGHRS and YFSETQ. The ends lost 4 bases at V and 2 bases at J; junction bases unmatched: 12. The DNA for the CDR3 is TGCGCCAGCAGCCATATACCGCAGGGGGATACCTACGAGCAGTACTTC. As protein: CASSHIPQGDTYEQYF. Full variable domain (rest looked up from reference TRBV5-1 and TRBJ2-7): KAGVTQTPRYLIKTRGQQVTLSCSPISGHRSVSWYQQTPGQGLQFLFEYFSETQRNKGNFPGRFSGRQFSNSRSEMNVSTLELGDSALYLCASSHIPQGDTYEQYFGPGTRLTVT.

The V gene is TRBV9, the J gene TRBJ2-6; D gene unclear. V was pared by 2 bases and J by 2 bases, with 8 bases between. The CDR3 contains 15 residues. The germline V gene has CDR1 SGDLS and CDR2 YYNGEE. CDR3 sequence reads: CASSVLGTGANVLTF. In nucleotides, the CDR3 is TGTGCCAGCAGCGTGTTAGGGACTGGGGCCAACGTCCTGACTTTC.

V and J are TRBV2 and TRBJ2-7; D may be TRBD1 (6 bases). Trimming removed 4 bases from V and 2 bases from J, with 9 bases in between. The CDR3 sequence is 13 residues long. The germline gives CDR1 SNHLY, CDR2 FYNNEI. CDR3 in amino acids: CASSGQAAYEQYF. CDR3 sequence (DNA): TGTGCCAGCAGTGGACAGGCGGCCTACGAGCAGTACTTC.

A remark on this clone: In the same sample, other DNA sequences code for this CDR3. The chain employs TRBV7-9 and TRBJ1-2; D is unresolved. The CDR3 consists of 11 residues. Trimming left V 4 bases short and J 4 bases short, with 4 bases between. In germline, CDR1 is SEHNR, CDR2 FQNEAQ (reference sequence). The DNA of the CDR3 is TGTGCCAGCAGCTCCGGCTATGGCTACACCTTC. This codes for CASSSGYGYTF. Combining the CDR3 with reference TRBV7-9 and TRBJ1-2 gives the whole variable domain DTGVSQNPRHKITKRGQNVTFRCDPISEHNRLYWYRQTLGQGPEFLTYFQNEAQLEKSRLLSDRFSAERPKGSFSTLEIQRTEQGDSAMYLCASSSGYGYTFGSGTRLTVV.

This clone was picked up a small number of times. The gene calls are TRBV7-9 and TRBJ2-1, with a possible D match to TRBD2 (6 bases). Germline assignment: CDR1 SEHNR and CDR2 FQNEAQ (reference sequence). V lost 5 bases to trimming and J lost 13 bases, with 12 bases between them. The CDR3 covers 11 residues. CDR3 loop: CASSQAGLQFF. DNA for the CDR3: TGTGCCAGCAGCCAGGCAGGACTACAGTTCTTC.

This clone has just a few counts. The chain has TRBV7-9 and TRBJ2-1; D gene ambiguous. Germline CDR1 SEHNR, CDR2 FQNEAQ (reference sequence). This CDR3 is 12 amino acids long. V lost 3 bases and J 8 bases, leaving 8 bases between the germline ends. The CDR3 bases are TGTGCCAGCAGCTTGCAGTGGGATGAGCAGTTCTTC. It specifies CASSLQWDEQFF.

This rearrangement joins TRBV10-3 to TRBJ2-6; D not certain. Germline V CDR1 and CDR2: ENHRY, SYGVKD. The CDR3 sequence is 16 residues long. V was cut by 3 bases and J by 4 bases, with 13 bases left in between. The CDR3 DNA follows: TGTGCCATCAGTGACGGTACCAGACCCGGGGCCAACGTCCTGACTTTC. This translates into CAISDGTRPGANVLTF.

The rearrangement joins TRBV9 to TRBJ2-5, with 12 nucleotides matching TRBD2. CDR3 length: 17 residues. Germline V gene data show CDR1 as SGDLS and CDR2 as YYNGEE. J was trimmed by 5 bases and V by 4 bases; bases with no gene match: 12. CDR3 nucleotides: TGTGCCAGCAGCTCCTTCCCGTCGCTAGCGGGAGGGGAGACCCAGTACTTC. Protein: CASSSFPSLAGGETQYF. The variable domain in full, completed from reference TRBV9 and TRBJ2-5, reads DSGVTQTPKHLITATGQRVTLRCSPRSGDLSVYWYQQSLDQGLQFLIQYYNGEERAKGNILERFSAQQFPDLHSELNLSSLELGDSALYFCASSSFPSLAGGETQYFGPGTRLLVL.

On this clone itself: The same CDR3 is also encoded by other DNA sequences in this sample. The J gene is TRBJ1-1, the V gene TRBV7-2, with a possible D match to TRBD1 (5 bases). CDR1 is SGHTA, CDR2 FQGNSA, per germline. The CDR3 is made up of 13 amino acids. Trimming took off 0 bases at V and 3 bases at J, with 5 bases between the two ends. CDR3 bases: TGTGCCAGCAGCTTAGCGGGGGACACTGAAGCTTTCTTT. Translating gives CASSLAGDTEAFF.